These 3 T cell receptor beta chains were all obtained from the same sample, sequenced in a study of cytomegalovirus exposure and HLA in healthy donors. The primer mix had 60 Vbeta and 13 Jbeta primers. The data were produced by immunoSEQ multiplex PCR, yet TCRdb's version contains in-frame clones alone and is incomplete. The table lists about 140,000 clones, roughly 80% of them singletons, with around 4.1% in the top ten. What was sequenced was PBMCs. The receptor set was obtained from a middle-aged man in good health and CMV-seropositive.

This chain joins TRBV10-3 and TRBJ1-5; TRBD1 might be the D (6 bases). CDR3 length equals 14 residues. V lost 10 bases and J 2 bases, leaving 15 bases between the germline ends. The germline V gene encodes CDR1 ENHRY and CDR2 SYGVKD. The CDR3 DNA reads TGTGCCACCGCCGACAGGTCGGGCAATCAGCCCCAGCATTTT. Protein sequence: CATADRSGNQPQHF.

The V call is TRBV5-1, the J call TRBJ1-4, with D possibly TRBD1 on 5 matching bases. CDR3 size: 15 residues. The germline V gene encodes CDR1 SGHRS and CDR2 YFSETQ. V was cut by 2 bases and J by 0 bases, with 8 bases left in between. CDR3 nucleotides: TGCGCCAGCAGCTTCGACAGTGCAACTAATGAAAAACTGTTTTTT. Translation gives CASSFDSATNEKLFF.

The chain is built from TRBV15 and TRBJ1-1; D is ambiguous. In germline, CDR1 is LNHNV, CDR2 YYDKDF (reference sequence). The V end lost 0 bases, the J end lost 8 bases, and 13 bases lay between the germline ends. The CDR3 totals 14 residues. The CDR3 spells CATSRDFSGKEAFF. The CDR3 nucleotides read TGTGCCACCAGCAGAGATTTTAGTGGTAAGGAAGCTTTCTTT.